The 31 T cell receptor beta chains given below trace back to one sample, sequenced in a study of blood T cell repertoires in COVID-19. Sequencing was performed with immunoSEQ multiplex PCR; in TCRdb, only in-frame clones are kept and a portion is missing. The data contain some 350,000 clones, more than 75% of them singletons. Sequenced material: PBMCs or T cells enriched from blood (not recorded which). The receptors shown here come from a woman aged 25 to 45 who had recovered from COVID-19.

As concerns this clone: Other DNA sequences in this specimen translate into the identical CDR3. V gene TRBV6-5 combines with J gene TRBJ2-7; D gene unclear. The CDR3 spans 15 residues. Between the trimmed V and J ends, which lost 0 bases and 0 bases, there was a span of 9 bases. Germline assignment: CDR1 MNHEY and CDR2 SVGAGI. Written as DNA, the CDR3 is TGTGCCAGCAGTTACTCTGGAGAGAGCTCCTACGAGCAGTACTTC. Its protein product is CASSYSGESSYEQYF.

The gene calls are TRBV14 and TRBJ2-7, with 9 bases fitting TRBD2. Germline V CDR1 and CDR2: SGHDN, FVKESK. J lost 7 bases, V lost 2 bases, and 9 bases had no gene match. The CDR3 is 15 amino acids. CDR3 sequence: CASSQTVAGAGEQYF. CDR3 coding DNA: TGTGCCAGCAGCCAAACGGTAGCGGGGGCGGGGGAGCAGTACTTC.

The V gene is TRBV7-2, the J gene TRBJ2-7, with 7 positions matching TRBD2. Germline V lookup: CDR1 SGHTA, CDR2 FQGNSA. J lost 4 bases, V lost 4 bases, and 7 bases had no gene match. The CDR3 sequence is 14 residues long. The CDR3 DNA reads as TGTGCCAGCAGCTCCCCGGGACTACTTTACGAGCAGTACTTC. Translation: CASSSPGLLYEQYF.

This clone occurred a few times. The chain has TRBV15 and TRBJ2-7, with 7 bases matching TRBD1. CDR1 and CDR2 from the germline V gene are LNHNV and YYDKDF (reference sequence). With 2 bases clipped from V and 3 bases from J, the junction kept 4 bases outside the gene matches. This CDR3 has 14 residues. The CDR3 bases are TGTGCCACCAGCAGAAGGGGACAGAACTACGAGCAGTACTTC. This gives the protein CATSRRGQNYEQYF.

The V call is TRBV4-1, the J call TRBJ2-3; 11 nucleotides line up with TRBD2. The CDR3 consists of 17 residues. The germline V gene has CDR1 MGHRA and CDR2 YSYEKL. J lost 0 bases, V lost 0 bases, and 2 bases had no gene match. The CDR3 DNA sequence: TGCGCCAGCAGCCAAGACGGGACTAGCGGTAGCACAGATACGCAGTATTTT. Amino acid sequence: CASSQDGTSGSTDTQYF.

This clone showed up just once. The genes are TRBV9 and TRBJ1-2; 9 bases map to TRBD1. This CDR3 region has 18 residues. Germline loops: CDR1 SGDLS, CDR2 YYNGEE. With 4 bases clipped from V and 4 bases from J, the junction kept 17 bases outside the gene matches. The CDR3 nucleotides read TGTGCCAGCAGCCACTCAAATACAGTACAGGGGGCGGGCTATGGCTACACCTTC. As protein: CASSHSNTVQGAGYGYTF.

CDR3 loop: CAISSQGGSGELFF. In DNA, the CDR3 is TGTGCCATCAGTAGTCAGGGTGGTTCCGGGGAGCTGTTTTTT. The chain employs TRBV10-3 and TRBJ2-2; D might be TRBD1 (5 bases). The V gene lost 5 bases and the J gene lost 6 bases, with 13 bases spanning the gap. The CDR3 totals 14 residues. Germline V CDR1 and CDR2: ENHRY, SYGVKD.

The rearrangement uses TRBV6-5 and TRBJ1-1; no clear D. Germline loops: CDR1 MNHEY, CDR2 SVGAGI. Trimming stripped 6 bases from V and 1 base from J, with 15 bases between. The CDR3 is 15 amino acids. CDR3: CASRAEQKTNTEAFF. The DNA of the CDR3 is TGTGCCAGCAGGGCGGAGCAGAAAACGAACACTGAAGCTTTCTTT.

The chain combines TRBV11-2 with TRBJ2-1, with D maybe TRBD2 (5 bases). Trimming shortened V by 5 bases and J by 9 bases, and 11 bases separated the two germline ends. This CDR3 is built from 12 residues. Germline assignment: CDR1 SGHAT and CDR2 FQNNGV. The CDR3 protein is CASSSPRGEQFF. The DNA of the CDR3 is TGTGCCAGCAGCAGTCCCCGGGGTGAGCAGTTCTTC.

The chain carries TRBV28 and TRBJ2-5; no definite D call. This CDR3 is built from 12 residues. V gave up 6 bases and J gave up 2 bases, with 7 bases separating them. The germline V gene has CDR1 MDHEN and CDR2 SYDVKM. The DNA of the CDR3 is TGTGCCAGCAGGCCTACTCAAGAGACCCAGTACTTC. Its translation is CASRPTQETQYF.

The chain couples TRBV15 to TRBJ2-5; D gene uncertain. CDR1 is LNHNV, CDR2 YYDKDF, per germline (reference sequence). The CDR3 contains 15 residues. V dropped 2 bases and J dropped 2 bases, with 12 bases sitting between them. CDR3 protein: CATSRSRGVQETQYF. The CDR3 nucleotides are TGTGCCACCAGCAGATCCCGTGGAGTTCAAGAGACCCAGTACTTC. The full variable domain, its missing parts supplied by reference TRBV15 and TRBJ2-5, is DAMVIQNPRYQVTQFGKPVTLSCSQTLNHNVMYWYQQKSSQAPKLLFHYYDKDFNNEADTPDNFQSRRPNTSFCFLDIRSPGLGDTAMYLCATSRSRGVQETQYFGPGTRLLVL.

V is TRBV5-6 and J is TRBJ2-7; TRBD2 matches 7 bases. The trim removed 3 bases at V and 5 bases at J, leaving 11 bases unmatched. This CDR3 is 15 amino acids long. Germline CDR1 SGHDT, CDR2 YYEEEE. This CDR3 is CASSSGPSGLNEQYF. CDR3 bases: TGTGCCAGCAGCTCCGGGCCTAGCGGTCTAAACGAGCAGTACTTC.

The V call is TRBV5-1, the J call TRBJ1-4, with 7 bases fitting TRBD1. Trimming took 4 bases from V and 2 from J; bases not matched to a gene: 5. Germline V gene sequence: CDR1 SGHRS, CDR2 YFSETQ. The CDR3 length is 15 residues. CDR3 DNA sequence: TGCGCCAGCAGCCTGGGGGACAGCACTAATGAAAAACTGTTTTTT. Amino acids: CASSLGDSTNEKLFF.

The chain links TRBV10-1 to TRBJ2-3; 11 bases map to TRBD2. Germline V gives CDR1 WNHNN, CDR2 SYGVQD (reference sequence). J gave up 3 bases and V 5 bases, and 7 bases lay outside the gene matches. The CDR3 has 16 amino acids. The DNA of the CDR3 is TGCGCCAGCAGTAGTATTACTAGCGGGGGTACAGATACGCAGTATTTT. This codes for CASSSITSGGTDTQYF.

In DNA, the CDR3 is TGTGCCAGCAGCGCCGGGGACAGTCCGTCCTACGAGCAGTACTTC. This sequence encodes CASSAGDSPSYEQYF. The chain uses TRBV9 and TRBJ2-7; 7 bases match TRBD1. CDR1 SGDLS and CDR2 YYNGEE come from the germline V gene. The CDR3 covers 15 residues. Germline trimming cut 3 bases from V and 1 base from J; bases unmatched to any gene: 7.

The gene calls are TRBV30 and TRBJ2-5; 12 nucleotides align to TRBD1. V gave up 5 bases and J gave up 3 bases; unmatched junction bases: 1. This CDR3 has 13 residues. In germline, CDR1 is GTSNPN, CDR2 SVGIG (reference sequence). In DNA form, the CDR3 reads TGTGCCTGGGGGACAGGGGGCGAAGAGACCCAGTACTTC. Its translation: CAWGTGGEETQYF.

V usage is TRBV19 and J usage is TRBJ2-3, with 8 bases aligning to TRBD2. The CDR3 extends over 15 amino acids. Germline V gene data show CDR1 as LNHDA and CDR2 as SQIVND (reference sequence). The J segment lost 0 bases and the V segment lost 3 bases, leaving 2 bases of the junction unmatched. The CDR3 nucleotides are TGTGCCAGTAGTATCCGGGGGGGTAGCACAGATACGCAGTATTTT. Encoded protein: CASSIRGGSTDTQYF. Together with reference TRBV19 and TRBJ2-3, the CDR3 gives the full variable domain: DGGITQSPKYLFRKEGQNVTLSCEQNLNHDAMYWYRQDPGQGLRLIYYSQIVNDFQKGDIAEGYSVSREKKESFPLTVTSAQKNPTAFYLCASSIRGGSTDTQYFGPGTRLTVL.

This chain uses TRBV24-1 with TRBJ2-3; D might be TRBD2 (6 bases). Per germline, CDR1 KGHDR and CDR2 SFDVKD. The CDR3 consists of 16 residues. V dropped 3 bases and J dropped 2 bases, with 14 bases sitting between them. The CDR3 DNA is TGTGCCACCAGTGATGCGGGGAAAGGGGCCACAGATACGCAGTATTTT. This encodes CATSDAGKGATDTQYF.

The chain recombines TRBV4-2 with TRBJ2-7, with a possible D match to TRBD2 (6 bases). The CDR3 has 15 residues. With 0 bases removed from V and 6 bases from J, the gap between germline ends came to 15 bases. Germline V gene data show CDR1 as LGHNA and CDR2 as YNFKEQ. The CDR3 DNA follows: TGTGCCAGCAGCCAAGAACCGGGGACTGGCTCCGAGCAGTACTTC. It specifies CASSQEPGTGSEQYF.

CDR3 sequence: CSVGLAVTDTQYF. In DNA form, the CDR3 reads TGCAGCGTTGGACTAGCGGTCACAGATACGCAGTATTTT. The V gene is TRBV29-1, the J gene TRBJ2-3; the match to TRBD2 covers 9 bases. This CDR3 region has 13 residues. The trim removed 4 bases at V and 2 bases at J, leaving 1 base unmatched. Germline V gene data show CDR1 as SQVTM and CDR2 as ANQGSEA.

This rearrangement joins TRBV19 to TRBJ2-7, with 10 bases fitting TRBD1. Unmatched junction bases numbered 5, after V lost 4 bases and J lost 2 bases. Germline V gene lookup returns CDR1 LNHDA and CDR2 SQIVND (reference sequence). This CDR3 spans 15 amino acids. CDR3 coding DNA: TGTGCCAGTAGTAAAACCGGGACAGGGGCCTACGAGCAGTACTTC. Translating it yields CASSKTGTGAYEQYF.

The chain uses TRBV5-6 and TRBJ1-1, with 11 nucleotides matching TRBD1. The CDR3 covers 19 residues. J was trimmed by 3 bases and V by 2 bases; bases with no gene match: 15. The germline V gene encodes CDR1 SGHDT and CDR2 YYEEEE. The CDR3: CASSLPDGTGGPGDTEAFF. CDR3 nucleotides: TGTGCCAGCAGCTTACCGGACGGGACAGGGGGGCCCGGGGACACTGAAGCTTTCTTT.

V usage is TRBV28 and J usage is TRBJ1-3; possible D gene TRBD1, 6 bases. The CDR3 loop spans 16 amino acids. Germline V gives CDR1 MDHEN, CDR2 SYDVKM. Trimming stripped 1 base from V and 4 bases from J, with 14 bases between. The chain's CDR3 is CASSLYPGTLGNTIYF. As DNA, the CDR3 is TGTGCCAGCAGTTTATACCCCGGGACACTCGGAAACACCATATATTTT.

The rearrangement uses TRBV29-1 and TRBJ2-7; 8 bases agree with TRBD1. Germline CDR1 reads SQVTM; CDR2 reads ANQGSEA. V shed 3 bases, J shed 2 bases, and the junction held 6 bases outside the gene matches. This CDR3 contains 14 residues. CDR3 DNA: TGCAGCGTTGATTCCGGGACAGGTACCTACGAGCAGTACTTC. Protein: CSVDSGTGTYEQYF.

The chain is built from TRBV10-3 and TRBJ1-6; 8 nucleotides line up with TRBD1. Per germline, CDR1 ENHRY and CDR2 SYGVKD. This CDR3 has 16 residues. V gave up 3 bases and J gave up 7 bases; unmatched junction bases: 8. Here the CDR3 DNA reads TGTGCCATCAGTGATAGGTCGGACAGGGAGAATTCACCCCTCCACTTT. It codes for CAISDRSDRENSPLHF.

This clone came up once. The chain employs TRBV4-2 and TRBJ1-1, with D perhaps matching TRBD1 (5 bases). Germline CDR1 LGHNA, CDR2 YNFKEQ. The V and J ends lost 0 bases and 6 bases respectively, with 14 bases between them. There are 15 residues in the CDR3. DNA of the CDR3: TGTGCCAGCAGCCAAGAATCCGGGGGGTTCGCTGAAGCTTTCTTT. This codes for CASSQESGGFAEAFF.

CDR3 nucleotide sequence: TGTGCCTCAACACCGACAGGGTTTAATGGCTACACCTTC. It translates to CASTPTGFNGYTF. The chain employs TRBV14 and TRBJ1-2; 7 bases are a match to TRBD1. The V gene end was trimmed by 11 bases and the J gene end by 6 bases; junction bases not matched to a gene: 12. Germline lookup yields CDR1 SGHDN and CDR2 FVKESK. This CDR3 contains 13 residues.

V is TRBV6-1 and J is TRBJ1-1, with TRBD1 as a possible D gene (5 bases). The CDR3 spans 13 residues. From germline, CDR1 is MNHNS and CDR2 SASEGT. Trimming shortened V by 3 bases and J by 1 base, and 6 bases separated the two germline ends. In DNA form, the CDR3 reads TGTGCCAGCAGTGATCAGGGGAACACTGAAGCTTTCTTT. Its protein product is CASSDQGNTEAFF.

The V gene is TRBV13, the J gene TRBJ1-2, with 7 positions matching TRBD1. With 3 bases clipped from V and 4 bases from J, the junction kept 11 bases outside the gene matches. CDR3 length: 16 residues. Germline V gene data show CDR1 as PRHDT and CDR2 as FYEKMQ (reference sequence). The CDR3 DNA reads TGTGCCAGCAGCTTTGGCGTCGCGGGACAGCTCTATGGCTACACCTTC. Its translation: CASSFGVAGQLYGYTF.

The chain joins TRBV11-2 to TRBJ2-1; TRBD2 aligns across 9 bases. Trimming took 1 base from V and 1 from J; bases not matched to a gene: 5. CDR1 and CDR2 (germline): SGHAT, FQNNGV. The CDR3 runs to 17 residues. CDR3 coding DNA: TGTGCCAGCAGCTTAGGGTTTAGCGGGAGTTCCTACAATGAGCAGTTCTTC. Translated: CASSLGFSGSSYNEQFF.

This chain links TRBV5-1 with TRBJ1-4, with TRBD1 matching 7 bases. Germline V lookup: CDR1 SGHRS, CDR2 YFSETQ. Trimming at V came to 0 bases and at J to 0 bases, leaving 5 bases not matched to a gene. This CDR3 is built from 17 residues. CDR3 in amino acids: CASSLGDSIATNEKLFF. DNA of the CDR3: TGCGCCAGCAGCTTGGGGGACAGTATTGCAACTAATGAAAAACTGTTTTTT.